Described below is a single T cell receptor (beta chain) sequence and its context. Its antigen is not identified. Researchers isolated at least 6.5 million PBMCs per sample. This sample is part of a study of blood T cells in healthy people across ages. Study-level results: Observed TCR beta diversity per million T cells went down as age went up. This fall followed a roughly linear course with age. Naive CD4+ cells and diversity were both higher in long-lived donors than in aged donors.

This CDR3 is 17 amino acids long. Trimming at V came to 7 bases and at J to 4 bases, leaving 11 bases not matched to a gene. PCR was performed a second time for 7 to 11 cycles using a sample-barcoded 5' primer and a J-beta primer mix. TCRdb re-called the 5' RACE reads through MiXCR, storing one row per CDR3 protein. The sample has around 1.7 million distinct CDR3 sequences, 28% seen once; the top ten hold around 7.7%. Sequences were obtained from blood. The genes are TRBV12-3 or TRBV12-4 and TRBJ2-2, with 11 bases fitting TRBD2. The TCR was taken from a woman younger than 45 in good health. The CDR3 reads CASTPQGLAGGTGELFF. DNA for the CDR3: TGTGCCAGCACTCCTCAAGGGCTAGCGGGGGGCACCGGGGAGCTGTTTTTT.